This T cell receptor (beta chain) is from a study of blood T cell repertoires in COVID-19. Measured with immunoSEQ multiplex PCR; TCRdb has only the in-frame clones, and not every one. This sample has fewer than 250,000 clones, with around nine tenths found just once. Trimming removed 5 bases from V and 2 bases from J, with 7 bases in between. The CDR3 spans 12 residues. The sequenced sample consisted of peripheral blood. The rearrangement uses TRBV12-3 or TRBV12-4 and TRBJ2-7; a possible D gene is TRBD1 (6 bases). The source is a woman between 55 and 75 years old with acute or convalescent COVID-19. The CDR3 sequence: CASSGQTYEQYF. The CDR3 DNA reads TGTGCCAGCAGTGGACAGACCTACGAGCAGTACTTC.